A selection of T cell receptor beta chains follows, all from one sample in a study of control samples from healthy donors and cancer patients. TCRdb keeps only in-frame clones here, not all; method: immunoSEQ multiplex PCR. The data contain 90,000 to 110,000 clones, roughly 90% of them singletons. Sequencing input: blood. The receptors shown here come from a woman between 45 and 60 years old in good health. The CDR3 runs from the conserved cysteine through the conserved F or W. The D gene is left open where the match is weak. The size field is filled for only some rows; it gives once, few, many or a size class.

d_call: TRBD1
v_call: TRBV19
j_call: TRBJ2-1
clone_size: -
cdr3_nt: TGTGCCAGTAGTATAGAAGGCAGGGGGCCGAAAGACAATGAGCAGTTCTTC
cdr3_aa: CASSIEGRGPKDNEQFF

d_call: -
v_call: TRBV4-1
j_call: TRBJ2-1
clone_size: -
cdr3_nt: TGCGCCAGCAGCCGCCAAGGGCGCAGGGTACGGGATGAGCAGTTCTTC
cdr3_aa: CASSRQGRRVRDEQFF

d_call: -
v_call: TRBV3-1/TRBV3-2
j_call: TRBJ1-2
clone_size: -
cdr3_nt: TGTGCCAGCAGCCCCGGGTTGGATGGCTACACCTTC
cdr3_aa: CASSPGLDGYTF

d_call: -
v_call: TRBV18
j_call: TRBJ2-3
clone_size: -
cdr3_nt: TGTGCCAGCTCACCACCCAATAATATACTAGTATCAACAGATACGCAGTATTTT
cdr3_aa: CASSPPNNILVSTDTQYF

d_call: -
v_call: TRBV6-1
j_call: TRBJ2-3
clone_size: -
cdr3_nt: TGTGCCAGCAGTGAAGAGCACGGACGCACAGATACGCAGTATTTT
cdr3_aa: CASSEEHGRTDTQYF

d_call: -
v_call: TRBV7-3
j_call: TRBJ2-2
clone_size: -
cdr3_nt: TGTGCCAGCAGCTCGCCAGTCGATGGGCCTAACACCGGGGAGCTGTTTTTT
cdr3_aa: CASSSPVDGPNTGELFF

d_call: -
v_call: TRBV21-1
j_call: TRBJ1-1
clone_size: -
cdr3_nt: TGTGCCAGCAGCGAGACGTCAGTTCCGGGGATGAACACTGAAGCTTTCTTT
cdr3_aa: CASSETSVPGMNTEAFF

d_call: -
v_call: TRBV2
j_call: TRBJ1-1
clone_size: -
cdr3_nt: TGTGCCATCCCCGGCCAGAAACTTGAAGCTTTCTTT
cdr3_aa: CAIPGQKLEAFF

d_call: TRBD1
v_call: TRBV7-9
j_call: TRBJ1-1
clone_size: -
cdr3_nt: TGTGCCAGCAGCTTCACTTCGGGACAGACAAAGAACACTGAAGCTTTCTTT
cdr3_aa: CASSFTSGQTKNTEAFF

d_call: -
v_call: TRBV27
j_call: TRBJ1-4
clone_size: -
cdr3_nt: TGTGCCAGCAGTCGGGGGGGAGGGTACGAAAAACTGTTTTTT
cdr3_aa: CASSRGGGYEKLFF

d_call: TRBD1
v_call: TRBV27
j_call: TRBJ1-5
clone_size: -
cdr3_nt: TGTGCCAGCAGTTCTACAGGGGGAGGACAGCCCCAGCATTTT
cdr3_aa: CASSSTGGGQPQHF

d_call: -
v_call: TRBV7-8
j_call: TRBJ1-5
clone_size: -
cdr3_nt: TGTGCCAGCAGCTTTGGCGCTGGAGCTCTTAATCAGCCCCAGCATTTT
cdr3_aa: CASSFGAGALNQPQHF

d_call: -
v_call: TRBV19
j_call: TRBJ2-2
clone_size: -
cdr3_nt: TGTGCCAGTAGTTCCCGTGAGGGAGACACCGGGGAGCTGTTTTTT
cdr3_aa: CASSSREGDTGELFF

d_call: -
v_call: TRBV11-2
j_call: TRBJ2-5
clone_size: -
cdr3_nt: TGTGCCAGCAGCTTAAGAAGAGAAGAGACCCAGTACTTC
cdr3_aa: CASSLRREETQYF

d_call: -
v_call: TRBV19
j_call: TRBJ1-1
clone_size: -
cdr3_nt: TGTGCCAGTAGTATTTACAGCACGAACACTGAAGCTTTCTTT
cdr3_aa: CASSIYSTNTEAFF

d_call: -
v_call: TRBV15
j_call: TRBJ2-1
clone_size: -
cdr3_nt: TGTGCCACCAGCAGAGATTGGGGGGGGCCTGGGAATGAGCAGTTCTTC
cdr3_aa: CATSRDWGGPGNEQFF

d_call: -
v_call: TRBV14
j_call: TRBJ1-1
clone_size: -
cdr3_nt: TGTGCCAGCAGCCAAGACGGGGGTAATTATAACACTGAAGCTTTCTTT
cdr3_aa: CASSQDGGNYNTEAFF

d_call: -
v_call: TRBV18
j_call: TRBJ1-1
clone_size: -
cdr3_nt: TGTGCCAGCTCACTATCTAGGGGGGAAACTGAAGCTTTCTTT
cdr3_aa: CASSLSRGETEAFF

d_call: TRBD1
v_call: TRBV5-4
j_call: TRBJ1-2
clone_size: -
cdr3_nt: TGTGCCAGCAGCTTGGCGGCAGGGGGTGGCTACACCTTC
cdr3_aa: CASSLAAGGGYTF

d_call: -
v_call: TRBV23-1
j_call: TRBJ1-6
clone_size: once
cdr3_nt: TGCGCCAGCAGTCACTGCGGGCCGGATTGTAATTCACCCCTCCACTTT
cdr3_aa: CASSHCGPDCNSPLHF

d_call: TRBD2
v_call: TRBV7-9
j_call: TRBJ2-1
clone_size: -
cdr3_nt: TGTGCCAGCAGTCTAGCGGGAGGCAATGAGCAGTTCTTC
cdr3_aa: CASSLAGGNEQFF

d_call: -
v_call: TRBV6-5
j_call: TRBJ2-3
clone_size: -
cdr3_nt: TGTGCCAGCAGCCCCCGTTCTGGTGGGGATACGCAGTATTTT
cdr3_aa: CASSPRSGGDTQYF